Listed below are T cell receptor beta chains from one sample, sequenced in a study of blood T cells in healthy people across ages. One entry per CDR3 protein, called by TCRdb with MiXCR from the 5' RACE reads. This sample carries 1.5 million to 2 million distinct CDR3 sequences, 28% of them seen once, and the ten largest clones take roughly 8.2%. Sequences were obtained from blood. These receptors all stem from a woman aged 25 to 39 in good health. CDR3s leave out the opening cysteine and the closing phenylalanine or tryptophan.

ASSFGYLSASTDTQY,TRBV5-1,TRBJ2-3
ASSYWTSGNDEQF,TRBV7-9,TRBJ2-1
ASSLGGLRDKNYEQY,TRBV5-1,TRBJ2-7
ASSTEIATDTQY,TRBV5-1,TRBJ2-3
SVVPGFFGETQY,TRBV29-1,TRBJ2-5
ASRALLTGGEGYT,TRBV5-1,TRBJ1-2
ASSQRGQFGETQY,TRBV3-1,TRBJ2-5
ASRETSGRANWELF,TRBV12-3/TRBV12-4,TRBJ2-2
ASSRTPGREQF,TRBV5-1,TRBJ2-1
ASSLASRREGLETQY,TRBV7-2,TRBJ2-5
SVEGRTSGAPYNEQF,TRBV29-1,TRBJ2-1
SARTTDSYEQY,TRBV20-1,TRBJ2-7
ASSQSRGVSRDEQF,TRBV3-1,TRBJ2-1
ASGQGIEQY,TRBV25-1,TRBJ2-7
ASSTGTARSEQY,TRBV14,.